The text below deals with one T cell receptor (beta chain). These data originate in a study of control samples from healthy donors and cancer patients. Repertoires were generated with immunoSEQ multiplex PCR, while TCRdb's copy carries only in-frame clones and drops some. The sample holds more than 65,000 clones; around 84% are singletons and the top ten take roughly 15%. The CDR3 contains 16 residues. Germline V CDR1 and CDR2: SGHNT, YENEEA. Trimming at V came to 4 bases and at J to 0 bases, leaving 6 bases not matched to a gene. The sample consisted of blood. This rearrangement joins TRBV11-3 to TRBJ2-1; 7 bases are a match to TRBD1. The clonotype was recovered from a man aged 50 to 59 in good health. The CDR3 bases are TGTGCCAGCAGCTCCAGACAGGGAAGCTCCTACAATGAGCAGTTCTTC. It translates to CASSSRQGSSYNEQFF.